A selection of T cell receptor beta chains follows, all from one sample in a study of blood T cell repertoires in COVID-19. The table came from immunoSEQ multiplex PCR; TCRdb's copy has only in-frame clones and leaves some out. The sample yields 270,000 or so clones, roughly 85% seen once. Material: PBMCs or T cells enriched from blood (not recorded which). The receptors here all came from a woman aged 45 to 65 who had been exposed to COVID-19. Each CDR3 is given without its conserved first and last residue.

j_gene	v_gene	CDR3aa
TRBJ2-1	TRBV10-3	AISDPGRFGDEQF
TRBJ2-4	TRBV18	ASSPGQNKNIQY
TRBJ1-1	TRBV3-1/TRBV3-2	ASSQDPIGGNTEAF
TRBJ2-2	TRBV5-1	ASSNRVNTGELF
TRBJ2-3	TRBV5-1	ASSGGSGGTQY
TRBJ2-1	TRBV9	ASSVMTNNEQF
TRBJ2-1	TRBV7-2	ASSTSGGPNEQF
TRBJ1-5	TRBV4-1	ASSQDDGYQPQH
TRBJ2-6	TRBV10-3	AISESGQGTSGANVLT
TRBJ1-1	TRBV10-2	ASIGQADTEAF
TRBJ1-2	TRBV30	AWSKGAGGYT
TRBJ1-1	TRBV19	ASTGGQGARTEAF
TRBJ1-2	TRBV6-1	ASSERLGGDDGYT
TRBJ2-7	TRBV7-2	ASSGVGGIGAYEQY
TRBJ2-7	TRBV5-6	ASSHRLAGARLEEQY
TRBJ2-2	TRBV5-1	ASHLQGARSGELF
TRBJ2-3	TRBV9	ASSVAGGLADTQY
TRBJ1-1	TRBV5-5	ASSFDGKAF
TRBJ2-2	TRBV6-2/TRBV6-3	ASSFQGHGELF
TRBJ2-7	TRBV6-1	ASSEGDSSYEQY
TRBJ2-2	TRBV30	AWRGGLIERTGELF
TRBJ2-3	TRBV11-2	ASSRSGGARDTQY
TRBJ1-2	TRBV7-9	ASSLGTVGYGYT
TRBJ2-5	TRBV7-9	ASSSEGGSRETQY
TRBJ1-3	TRBV7-9	ASSSKRDRVQSGNTIY
TRBJ2-3	TRBV7-3	ASSLRAAGASDTQY